The clone carrying this T cell receptor (beta chain) was detected only once. This entry belongs to a study of blood T cell repertoires in COVID-19. Overall study: The United States, Italy and Spain provided the acute and convalescent COVID-19 samples.

Authors' data handling: Nucleated cell number was recorded as an estimate derived from reference gene primer amplification. Using immunoSEQ multiplex PCR, the repertoire was profiled, and TCRdb retains in-frame clones only, with some absent. V and J calls and clone size are those listed in that table; D and trimming were worked out from the DNA. Counted here are about 160,000 clones, approximately 82% occurring once; the ten biggest clones make up 3.6%. Per germline, CDR1 SGDLS and CDR2 YYNGEE. The CDR3 is 16 amino acids. J lost 3 bases, V lost 3 bases, and 5 bases had no gene match. The chain couples TRBV9 to TRBJ2-3; 12 nucleotides agree with TRBD2. The material sequenced was PBMCs or T cells enriched from blood (not recorded which). The source of this sequence is a woman aged 45-65 years in a cohort exposed to, infected with or recovered from COVID-19 (not recorded which). CDR3 protein: CASSGGLAGITDTQYF. As DNA, the CDR3 is TGTGCCAGCAGCGGAGGACTAGCGGGGATTACAGATACGCAGTATTTT.